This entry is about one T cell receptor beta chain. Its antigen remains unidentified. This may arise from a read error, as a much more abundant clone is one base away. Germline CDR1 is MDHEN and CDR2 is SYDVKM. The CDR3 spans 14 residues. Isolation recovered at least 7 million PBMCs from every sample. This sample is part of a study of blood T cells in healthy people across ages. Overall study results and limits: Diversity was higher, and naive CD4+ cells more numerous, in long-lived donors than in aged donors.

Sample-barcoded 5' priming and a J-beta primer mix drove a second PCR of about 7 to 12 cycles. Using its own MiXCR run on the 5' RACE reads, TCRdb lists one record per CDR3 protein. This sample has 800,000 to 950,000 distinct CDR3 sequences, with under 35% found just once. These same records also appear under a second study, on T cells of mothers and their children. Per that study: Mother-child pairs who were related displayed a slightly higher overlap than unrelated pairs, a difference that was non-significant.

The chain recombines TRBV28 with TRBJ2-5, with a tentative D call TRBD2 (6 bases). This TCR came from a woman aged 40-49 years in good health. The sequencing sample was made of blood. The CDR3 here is CVSRPGLIQETRYF. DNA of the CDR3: TGTGTCAGCAGACCGGGACTCATACAAGAGACCCGGTACTTC.